The 17 T cell receptor beta chains given below trace back to one sample, sequenced in a study of shared clonotypes between healthy human individuals. Some clones are missing from TCRdb's copy, which holds only in-frame ones; the method was immunoSEQ multiplex PCR. The sample has a few million clones, around 92% seen once. Input material: naive CD4+ T cells from PBMCs. The subset here: CD45RA+ positively selected. Receptor source: a man younger than 35 in good health. Some clones in this sample may be carry-over from other donors' samples.

The sample holds one count of this clone. V gene TRBV5-4 combines with J gene TRBJ2-5; possibly TRBD2 for D (5 bases). This CDR3 has 16 residues. Trimming took 0 bases from V and 5 from J, leaving 17 bases between them. Germline loops: CDR1 SGHNT, CDR2 YYREEE (reference sequence). The DNA of the CDR3 is TGTGCCAGCAGCTTGGCCCCCCTGGGAGAGGTTGAGACCCAGTACTTC. It encodes CASSLAPLGEVETQYF.

This clone was seen just once. The chain has TRBV2 and TRBJ2-2, with TRBD2 matching over 12 bases. Looked up from germline, CDR1 is SNHLY and CDR2 is FYNNEI. The J segment lost 4 bases and the V segment lost 5 bases, leaving 5 bases of the junction unmatched. This CDR3 has 16 residues. The CDR3 region has the DNA TGTGCCAGCAGTTTGCTAGCGGGAGGGATCACCGGGGAGCTGTTTTTT. It translates to CASSLLAGGITGELFF. Together with reference TRBV2 and TRBJ2-2, the CDR3 gives the full variable domain: EPEVTQTPSHQVTQMGQEVILRCVPISNHLYFYWYRQILGQKVEFLVSFYNNEISEKSEIFDDQFSVERPDGSNFTLKIRSTKLEDSAMYFCASSLLAGGITGELFFGEGSRLTVL.

J is TRBJ2-5 and V is TRBV28; 13 nucleotides line up with TRBD2. CDR1 and CDR2 from the germline V gene are MDHEN and SYDVKM. V lost 6 bases and J lost 6; bases outside the gene matches: 7. CDR3 length: 15 residues. The CDR3 reads CASRYGGTSGKTQYF. CDR3 bases: TGTGCCAGCAGATACGGCGGGACTAGCGGGAAGACCCAGTACTTC.

The rearrangement links TRBV7-8 to TRBJ1-5; 10 positions match TRBD1. Germline loops: CDR1 SGHVS, CDR2 FQNEAQ. Germline trimming cut 5 bases from V and 11 bases from J; bases unmatched to any gene: 12. The CDR3 sequence is 15 residues long. The CDR3 spells CASSPLDRGRIAQHF. The CDR3 bases are TGTGCCAGCAGCCCATTAGACAGGGGGCGGATAGCCCAGCATTTT.

The gene calls are TRBV28 and TRBJ2-5; TRBD2 agrees at 9 bases. The CDR3 length is 16 residues. Germline loops: CDR1 MDHEN, CDR2 SYDVKM. V trimming: 2 bases; J trimming: 4 bases; junction bases outside the gene matches: 8. CDR3 protein: CASSLGLAGMVETQYF. The CDR3 coding sequence is TGTGCCAGCAGTTTAGGGCTAGCGGGAATGGTAGAGACCCAGTACTTC.

The CDR3, as DNA: TGTGCCATCAGGGGGACCGAGCCATACGAGCAGTACTTC. This codes for CAIRGTEPYEQYF. V usage is TRBV10-3 and J usage is TRBJ2-7; D is tentatively TRBD1 or TRBD2 (5 bases each). The CDR3 has 13 residues. Deletions cut 6 bases from V and 4 bases from J, with 13 bases between. Germline-derived CDR1 and CDR2 are ENHRY and SYGVKD.

This rearrangement joins TRBV28 to TRBJ1-1, with D possibly being TRBD1 (5 bases). CDR1 and CDR2 from the germline V gene are MDHEN and SYDVKM. Trimming stripped 6 bases from V and 8 bases from J, with 13 bases between. The CDR3 spans 12 residues. The CDR3 nucleotides are TGTGCCAGCAGCCTAGAAAGGACAGAAGCTTTCTTT. It specifies CASSLERTEAFF.

CDR3 in DNA: TGCGCCAGCAGCCCCGGGTCGGTCGAGGATGAAAAACTGTTTTTT. This encodes CASSPGSVEDEKLFF. This sequence joins TRBV5-1 and TRBJ1-4; D gene unclear. The CDR3 sequence is 15 residues long. The V gene's germline CDR1 is SGHRS and CDR2 YFSETQ. Between the trimmed V and J ends, which lost 4 bases and 6 bases, there was a span of 16 bases.

The J gene is TRBJ2-5, the V gene TRBV5-1; 10 nucleotides line up with TRBD2. J was trimmed by 2 bases and V by 3 bases; bases with no gene match: 13. The CDR3 has 18 residues. CDR1 and CDR2 (germline): SGHRS, YFSETQ. Here the CDR3 reads CASSSTGIAGGGQETQYF. CDR3 coding DNA: TGCGCCAGCAGCTCCACGGGAATAGCGGGAGGCGGGCAAGAGACCCAGTACTTC.

The rearrangement joins TRBV5-4 to TRBJ1-2; tentatively, D is TRBD1 (6 bases). The V and J ends lost 0 bases and 0 bases respectively, with 9 bases between them. Germline CDR1 reads SGHNT; CDR2 reads YYREEE (reference sequence). CDR3 length: 15 residues. CDR3 bases: TGTGCCAGCAGCTTGGGGTCAGGGGCTAACTATGGCTACACCTTC. Protein sequence: CASSLGSGANYGYTF.

The genes are TRBV6-1 and TRBJ1-1; weak D call: TRBD1 (6 bases). This CDR3 contains 14 residues. Trimming pared 7 bases from V and 3 bases from J, leaving 15 bases between. From germline, CDR1 is MNHNS and CDR2 SASEGT. The CDR3 bases are TGTGCCAGCAATGCAGTGGGGGGGCACACTGAAGCTTTCTTT. Protein product: CASNAVGGHTEAFF.

This rearrangement joins TRBV7-2 to TRBJ2-7; TRBD2 matches 7 bases. This CDR3 has 15 amino acids. Germline assignment: CDR1 SGHTA and CDR2 FQGNSA. V shed 4 bases and J 8 bases; nucleotides not matched to a gene: 14. DNA for the CDR3: TGTGCCAGCAGCTCCCCTCGGAGCGGGACCTGGCAGCAGTACTTC. This translates into CASSSPRSGTWQQYF.

The chain couples TRBV5-1 to TRBJ2-1; 10 bases are a match to TRBD1. This CDR3 comprises 16 residues. CDR1 and CDR2 (germline): SGHRS, YFSETQ. J lost 8 bases, V lost 4 bases, and 12 bases had no gene match. The CDR3 region has the DNA TGCGCCAGCAGCCAGCTAGGGACAGGGGTTGTCGATGAGCAGTTCTTC. Its translation is CASSQLGTGVVDEQFF.

The chain is built from TRBV7-3 and TRBJ1-1, with unresolved D. V lost 4 bases and J 3 bases, leaving 21 bases between the germline ends. Germline-derived CDR1 and CDR2 are SGHTA and FQGTGA. The CDR3 runs to 17 residues. CDR3 nucleotides: TGTGCCAGCAGCTCCCCTGGCTCGGTGTTTGGGGACACTGAAGCTTTCTTT. The encoded protein is CASSSPGSVFGDTEAFF. The whole variable domain, remainder taken from reference TRBV7-3 and TRBJ1-1, is GAGVSQTPSNKVTEKGKYVELRCDPISGHTALYWYRQSLGQGPEFLIYFQGTGAADDSGLPNDRFFAVRPEGSVSTLKIQRTERGDSAVYLCASSSPGSVFGDTEAFFGQGTRLTVV.

The chain employs TRBV18 and TRBJ2-5, with D possibly being TRBD1 (6 bases). Germline loops: CDR1 KGHSH, CDR2 LQKENI. V lost 1 base to trimming and J lost 3 bases, with 12 bases between them. The CDR3 sequence is 15 residues long. The CDR3 DNA reads as TGTGCCAGCTCACCACTACAGGGTTGGGAAGAGACCCAGTACTTC. It is translated as CASSPLQGWEETQYF.

This chain uses TRBV7-3 with TRBJ2-3; 7 nucleotides align to TRBD1. Germline assignment: CDR1 SGHTA and CDR2 FQGTGA. V lost 4 bases and J lost 1; bases outside the gene matches: 5. CDR3 length: 15 residues. For the CDR3, the DNA is TGTGCCAGCAGCTACAGACAGGGAGGCACAGATACGCAGTATTTT. Protein: CASSYRQGGTDTQYF. Full variable domain (outside the CDR3, taken from reference TRBV7-3 and TRBJ2-3): GAGVSQTPSNKVTEKGKYVELRCDPISGHTALYWYRQSLGQGPEFLIYFQGTGAADDSGLPNDRFFAVRPEGSVSTLKIQRTERGDSAVYLCASSYRQGGTDTQYFGPGTRLTVL.

The chain joins TRBV28 to TRBJ2-3; 10 nucleotides agree with TRBD2. Looked up from germline, CDR1 is MDHEN and CDR2 is SYDVKM. V was clipped by 5 bases and J by 6 bases; unmatched bases: 8. The CDR3 runs 15 residues. The CDR3 DNA reads TGTGCCAGCAGTCCTAGCGGGAGAGGGGAGGATACGCAGTATTTT. This sequence encodes CASSPSGRGEDTQYF. The entire variable domain, with the rest obtained from reference TRBV28 and TRBJ2-3, is as follows: DVKVTQSSRYLVKRTGEKVFLECVQDMDHENMFWYRQDPGLGLRLIYFSYDVKMKEKGDIPEGYSVSREKKERFSLILESASTNQTSMYLCASSPSGRGEDTQYFGPGTRLTVL.